What follows are 28 T cell receptor beta chains derived from one specimen sequenced in a study of shared clonotypes between healthy human individuals. Only in-frame clones appear in the TCRdb table, and some are missing; sequencing was by immunoSEQ multiplex PCR. The sample lists about 1 million clones, roughly 80% occurring once. Material: memory CD4+ T cells sorted from blood. Subset meaning: CD45RA-negative fraction. Every receptor here comes from a man aged 18 to 29 in good health.

The count of this clone is one. The CDR3 DNA reads TGTGCCAGTAGTATAGATTCTTGGGGCAATCAGCCCCAGCATTTT. Translation gives CASSIDSWGNQPQHF. The rearrangement joins TRBV19 to TRBJ1-5; D unresolved. Germline CDR1 and CDR2: LNHDA and SQIVND (reference sequence). Trimming left V 0 bases short and J 2 bases short, with 8 bases between. The CDR3 runs 15 residues. The whole variable domain, filled in from reference TRBV19 and TRBJ1-5, reads DGGITQSPKYLFRKEGQNVTLSCEQNLNHDAMYWYRQDPGQGLRLIYYSQIVNDFQKGDIAEGYSVSREKKESFPLTVTSAQKNPTAFYLCASSIDSWGNQPQHFGDGTRLSIL.

The J gene is TRBJ1-1, the V gene TRBV7-8; the D gene is possibly TRBD1 (6 bases). This CDR3 is 13 amino acids long. Deletions cut 6 bases from V and 4 bases from J, with 12 bases between. Per germline, CDR1 SGHVS and CDR2 FQNEAQ. The CDR3 nucleotides read TGTGCCAGCAGGGACAGATCTGTCACTGAAGCTTTCTTT. Protein sequence: CASRDRSVTEAFF. Using reference TRBV7-8 and TRBJ1-1 for the parts outside the CDR3, the full variable domain is GAGVSQSPRYKVAKRGQDVALRCDPISGHVSLFWYQQALGQGPEFLTYFQNEAQLDKSGLPSDRFFAERPEGSVSTLKIQRTQQEDSAVYLCASRDRSVTEAFFGQGTRLTVV.

The chain employs TRBV4-1 and TRBJ1-2, with D possibly TRBD1 on 5 matching bases. In germline, CDR1 is MGHRA, CDR2 YSYEKL. The CDR3 spans 16 residues. V lost 3 bases and J 5 bases, leaving 19 bases between the germline ends. The CDR3 DNA sequence: TGCGCCAGCAGCCAGGCCCCCGGGACCGGCGGGTATGGCTACACCTTC. Residues: CASSQAPGTGGYGYTF.

The chain has TRBV5-1 and TRBJ1-5; 8 bases line up with TRBD1. This CDR3 region has 14 residues. In germline, CDR1 is SGHRS, CDR2 YFSETQ. With V trimmed by 4 bases and J by 3 bases, 3 bases remained unmatched. Here the CDR3 reads CASSKGQDNQPQHF. CDR3 coding DNA: TGCGCCAGCAGCAAGGGACAGGACAATCAGCCCCAGCATTTT.

The rearrangement uses TRBV7-9 and TRBJ1-5; tentative D call: TRBD1 (6 bases). Trimming took 1 base from V and 7 from J, leaving 14 bases between them. Per the germline V gene, CDR1 is SEHNR and CDR2 is FQNEAQ (reference sequence). This CDR3 is 15 amino acids long. The CDR3 DNA reads as TGTGCCAGCAGCTTAGATGATTCCAGGGGACAGCCCCAGCATTTT. Its protein is CASSLDDSRGQPQHF.

Only one count was recorded for this clone. V usage is TRBV4-3 and J usage is TRBJ2-7; 8 bases are a match to TRBD2. The CDR3 has 16 residues. Germline loops: CDR1 LGHNA, CDR2 YSLEER. Losses at the gene ends were 3 bases for V and 5 bases for J; bases not matched to a gene: 12. The CDR3 loop is CASSHRGAGGFDEQYF. The CDR3 coding sequence is TGCGCCAGCAGCCATCGGGGCGCGGGAGGATTCGACGAGCAGTACTTC.

This clone has a handful of counts. In the same sample, other DNA sequences code for this CDR3. The chain employs TRBV6-1 and TRBJ1-5, with D tentatively TRBD1 (5 bases). Trimming removed 2 bases at V and 7 bases at J, with 6 bases between. From germline, CDR1 is MNHNS and CDR2 SASEGT. CDR3 length equals 12 residues. Here the CDR3 DNA reads TGTGCCAGCAGTGAAAGGGGCCAGCCCCAGCATTTT. Protein: CASSERGQPQHF.

This clone was picked up a small number of times. The gene calls are TRBV2 and TRBJ2-3, with TRBD2 matching 9 bases. CDR1 is SNHLY and CDR2 is FYNNEI in the germline V gene. The ends lost 8 bases at V and 4 bases at J; junction bases unmatched: 10. The CDR3 runs to 15 residues. The CDR3 region has the DNA TGTGCCAGCGCCGCGGCGGGGGGGCGCTCAGATACGCAGTATTTT. It specifies CASAAAGGRSDTQYF.

The gene calls are TRBV18 and TRBJ1-5, with 7 bases aligning to TRBD1. Germline loops: CDR1 KGHSH, CDR2 LQKENI. The CDR3 has 13 residues. Trimming cost V 6 bases and J 6 bases; bases outside gene matches: 5. In DNA form, the CDR3 reads TGTGCCAGCTCCCCCACAGGGGTTCAGCCCCAGCATTTT. Protein sequence: CASSPTGVQPQHF. Full variable domain (remainder filled in from reference TRBV18 and TRBJ1-5): NAGVMQNPRHLVRRRGQEARLRCSPMKGHSHVYWYRQLPEEGLKFMVYLQKENIIDESGMPKERFSAEFPKEGPSILRIQQVVRGDSAAYFCASSPTGVQPQHFGDGTRLSIL.

In the case of this clone: This sample also contains other DNA sequences that code for the same CDR3. This CDR3 reads CASSLDGVSNQPQHF. The CDR3 bases are TGCGCCAGCAGCTTGGATGGGGTGAGCAATCAGCCCCAGCATTTT. The chain employs TRBV5-1 and TRBJ1-5; D is unclear. CDR3 length: 15 amino acids. The ends were cut back, 0 bases at V and 1 base at J, with 8 bases in the middle. The germline gives CDR1 SGHRS, CDR2 YFSETQ.

This clone was seen once. The chain uses TRBV4-1 and TRBJ2-2, with D hard to call. The CDR3 consists of 16 residues. Trimming took 5 bases from V and 4 from J, leaving 17 bases between them. CDR1 is MGHRA, CDR2 YSYEKL, per germline. The CDR3 protein is CASSAQGQAPTGELFF. For the CDR3, the DNA is TGCGCCAGCAGCGCCCAAGGGCAGGCCCCCACCGGGGAGCTGTTTTTT.

This clone has a single count. This chain uses TRBV9 with TRBJ2-1; weak D call: TRBD2 (6 bases). The V end lost 3 bases, the J end lost 5 bases, and 15 bases lay between the germline ends. CDR1 and CDR2 from the germline V gene are SGDLS and YYNGEE. The CDR3 is 15 residues long. As DNA, the CDR3 is TGTGCCAGCAGCGAGTCACTAGCACCCAACAATGAGCAGTTCTTC. Translation: CASSESLAPNNEQFF.

The table lists this clone with many counts. Other nucleotide sequences from this sample produce the same CDR3. The V gene is TRBV6-6, the J gene TRBJ2-3, with D possibly being TRBD2 (6 bases). With 0 bases removed from V and 3 bases from J, the gap between germline ends came to 10 bases. Germline lookup yields CDR1 MNHNY and CDR2 SVGAGI (reference sequence). This CDR3 is built from 15 residues. The CDR3 bases are TGTGCCAGCAGTTACTCGCGGGGCTCTACAGATACGCAGTATTTT. This sequence encodes CASSYSRGSTDTQYF.

The V call is TRBV10-3, the J call TRBJ1-1; no clear D gene. The CDR3 is made up of 15 amino acids. V was trimmed by 6 bases and J by 5 bases, leaving 19 bases between them. CDR1 and CDR2 from the germline V gene are ENHRY and SYGVKD. CDR3 nucleotide sequence: TGTGCCATCAGCGACCCTTTCGGGGAGGGAACTGAAGCTTTCTTT. It yields the protein CAISDPFGEGTEAFF.

V gene TRBV6-6 combines with J gene TRBJ1-2; D gene uncertain. Germline CDR1 is MNHNY and CDR2 is SVGAGI (reference sequence). CDR3 size: 14 residues. The germline V and J ends were trimmed by 7 bases and 1 base, with 13 bases remaining between them. The CDR3 DNA follows: TGTGCCAGCAACTTTGGGCTCCTTAACTATGGCTACACCTTC. Its protein product is CASNFGLLNYGYTF.

This chain connects TRBV6-6 to TRBJ2-2, with 11 bases matching TRBD1. Germline trimming cut 5 bases from V and 5 bases from J; bases unmatched to any gene: 7. From germline, CDR1 is MNHNY and CDR2 SVGAGI (reference sequence). There are 16 residues in the CDR3. CDR3 bases: TGTGCCAGCAGTCCCCGGACAGGGGGCGGAACCGGGGAGCTGTTTTTT. It specifies CASSPRTGGGTGELFF.

V and J are TRBV11-2 and TRBJ2-7; the D is unclear. The V and J ends lost 5 bases and 3 bases respectively, with 5 bases between them. The germline gives CDR1 SGHAT, CDR2 FQNNGV. The CDR3 runs to 11 residues. Here the CDR3 DNA reads TGTGCCAGCAGCCCAAACTACGAGCAGTACTTC. It translates to CASSPNYEQYF.

The V call is TRBV12-5, the J call TRBJ2-2; TRBD2 aligns across 7 bases. Germline V gives CDR1 LGHNT, CDR2 FRNRAP. J was trimmed by 3 bases and V by 5 bases; bases with no gene match: 15. The CDR3 has 18 residues. The CDR3 is CASGTSSGRAGDTGELFF. The CDR3 nucleotides are TGTGCTAGTGGTACCTCGTCGGGGAGGGCCGGTGACACCGGGGAGCTGTTTTTT.

This clone was counted between two and nine times. J is TRBJ1-2 and V is TRBV7-9, with 9 bases aligning to TRBD1. The CDR3 has 15 amino acids. CDR1 is SEHNR, CDR2 FQNEAQ, per germline (reference sequence). The ends lost 3 bases at V and 8 bases at J; junction bases unmatched: 10. The CDR3 reads CASSFSTGGAGGYTF. For the CDR3, the DNA is TGTGCCAGCAGCTTCTCCACAGGGGGCGCAGGGGGCTACACCTTC.

For this clone: Relative to the germline gene, one junction end is altered; a read error may explain this. The chain employs TRBV2 and TRBJ1-2; perhaps TRBD1 as D (6 bases). CDR1 SNHLY and CDR2 FYNNEI come from the germline V gene. The CDR3 runs 14 residues. For the CDR3, the DNA is TGTGCCGGCAGGACAGATTCTATTAACTATGGCTACACCTTC. Encoded protein: CAGRTDSINYGYTF.

The chain is built from TRBV30 and TRBJ2-2, with a weak D call TRBD1 (6 bases). Trimming took 3 bases from V and 8 from J, leaving 13 bases between them. This CDR3 is 13 amino acids long. Germline lookup yields CDR1 GTSNPN and CDR2 SVGIG (reference sequence). CDR3 sequence (DNA): TGTGCCTGGAGCGCATCGAGGGGGGGGGAGCTGTTTTTT. Translated: CAWSASRGGELFF. The variable domain in full, completed from reference TRBV30 and TRBJ2-2, reads SQTIHQWPATLVQPVGSPLSLECTVEGTSNPNLYWYRQAAGRGLQLLFYSVGIGQISSEVPQNLSASRPQDRQFILSSKKLLLSDSGFYLCAWSASRGGELFFGEGSRLTVL.

The chain combines TRBV9 with TRBJ2-2; D possibly uses TRBD1 or TRBD2 (5 bases each). Trimming cost V 3 bases and J 0 bases, with 12 bases left between them. The germline V gene has CDR1 SGDLS and CDR2 YYNGEE. This CDR3 has 16 residues. This CDR3 is CASSARATANTGELFF. Here the CDR3 DNA reads TGTGCCAGCAGCGCGAGGGCGACAGCGAACACCGGGGAGCTGTTTTTT.

The chain joins TRBV9 to TRBJ1-1; TRBD1 aligns across 12 bases. Trimming cost V 3 bases and J 4 bases; bases outside gene matches: 13. Germline lookup yields CDR1 SGDLS and CDR2 YYNGEE. There are 18 residues in the CDR3. CDR3 sequence: CASSGRDRGLLSPTEAFF. CDR3 nucleotide sequence: TGTGCCAGCAGCGGCCGGGACAGGGGGCTCTTATCCCCCACTGAAGCTTTCTTT.

V is TRBV20-1 and J is TRBJ2-7; D is unclear. V dropped 1 base and J dropped 8 bases, with 9 bases sitting between them. Germline V gene data show CDR1 as DFQATT and CDR2 as SNEGSKA (reference sequence). The CDR3 is made up of 11 amino acids. This CDR3 reads CSARVPPKQYF. The CDR3 DNA is TGCAGTGCTAGAGTCCCGCCGAAGCAGTACTTC.

As regards this clone: The same CDR3 is also encoded by other DNA sequences in this sample. The CDR3 region is CASSQGSNQPQHF. In DNA, the CDR3 is TGTGCCAGCAGCCAGGGCTCCAATCAGCCCCAGCATTTT. The J gene is TRBJ1-5, the V gene TRBV28; maybe TRBD1 (5 bases). Between the trimmed V and J ends, which lost 6 bases and 3 bases, there was a span of 9 bases. Germline V CDR1 and CDR2: MDHEN, SYDVKM. The CDR3 is 13 residues long.

The chain recombines TRBV2 with TRBJ2-2; D possibly uses TRBD1 or TRBD2 (6 bases each). Germline assignment: CDR1 SNHLY and CDR2 FYNNEI. This CDR3 spans 14 amino acids. V was clipped by 6 bases and J by 7 bases, with 15 bases between them. The CDR3 nucleotides read TGTGCCAGCAGGGTTTCCGGGGGCGTCGGGGAGCTGTTTTTT. Translation gives CASRVSGGVGELFF.

This clone was picked up many times. The rearrangement uses TRBV28 and TRBJ2-2; 7 bases match TRBD2. Germline CDR1 MDHEN, CDR2 SYDVKM. The V segment lost 2 bases and the J segment 3 bases; nucleotides outside the gene matches: 12. This CDR3 comprises 18 residues. The CDR3 DNA sequence: TGTGCCAGCAGTTTAATCGGGGGGAGCCGAAAACACACCGGGGAGCTGTTTTTT. Amino acids: CASSLIGGSRKHTGELFF.

The chain links TRBV29-1 to TRBJ1-2; 9 nucleotides match TRBD1. The ends lost 3 bases at V and 4 bases at J; junction bases unmatched: 9. CDR3 size: 15 residues. Germline V gene sequence: CDR1 SQVTM, CDR2 ANQGSEA. The CDR3 DNA is TGCAGCGTTGACGGGGACAGGGTGGGGAGCTATGGCTACACCTTC. Protein product: CSVDGDRVGSYGYTF.